This TCR beta chain was documented in a study of OX40 agonist ivuxolimab in advanced cancers. TCRdb's table, derived via immunoSEQ multiplex PCR, lists solely in-frame clones and lacks some. The sample includes about 76,000 clones, 75% to 90% seen only once; the top ten take roughly 7%. The V end lost 2 bases, the J end lost 0 bases, and 11 bases lay between the germline ends. The germline V gene encodes CDR1 MNHNY and CDR2 SVGAGI (reference sequence). The CDR3 has 16 amino acids. The chain links TRBV6-6 to TRBJ2-4; D unclear. The receptor comes from an adult with an advanced solid tumor such as melanoma, head and neck, liver or kidney cancer. Sequenced material: CD4+ or CD8+ T cells sorted from blood, taken in a trial of the OX40 agonist ivuxolimab. The CDR3: CASSYSATLAKNIQYF. The DNA for the CDR3 is TGTGCCAGCAGTTACAGCGCTACCCTAGCCAAAAACATTCAGTACTTC.